The rows below give T cell receptor beta chains drawn from one sample of a study of T cell repertoires in cytomegalovirus infection. One entry per CDR3 protein results from TCRdb running MiXCR on the reads. This table holds some 120,000 distinct CDR3 sequences, approximately 30% found once. These receptors are not linked to any known antigen. The sample was CD8+ T cells from cultured PBMCs, taken from culture after CMV antigen stimulation. The receptors here all came from a human donor in good health (CMV status not recorded). Some clones in this sample may be carry-over from other donors' samples. CDR3s include the opening cysteine and the closing phenylalanine or tryptophan. The order of the fields is D gene, clone size, J gene, V gene, CDR3 protein, CDR3 DNA. The D gene is left open where the match is weak. Rows may omit the clone size; those that give it use once, few, many or a size class.

D: NA
size: many
J: TRBJ2-3
V: TRBV7-9
CDR3: CASSLGYTTTDTQYF
DNA: TGTGCCAGCAGCTTAGGGTATACTACTACCGATACGCAGTATTTT

D: NA
size: few
J: TRBJ1-2
V: TRBV6-6
CDR3: CASSYSSGNSYGYTF
DNA: TGTGCCAGCAGTTACTCATCAGGGAACTCCTATGGCTACACCTTC

D: NA
size: NA
J: TRBJ2-1
V: TRBV7-6
CDR3: CASSFWAGHYNEQFF
DNA: TGTGCCAGCAGCTTCTGGGCAGGGCACTACAATGAGCAGTTCTTC

D: TRBD1
size: few
J: TRBJ1-1
V: TRBV7-2
CDR3: CASSLASVGRGLGTEAFF
DNA: TGTGCCAGCAGCTTAGCGTCTGTCGGCAGGGGGCTGGGTACTGAAGCTTTCTTT

D: TRBD2
size: NA
J: TRBJ2-7
V: TRBV7-2
CDR3: CASSSGRREGYEQYF
DNA: TGTGCCAGCAGCTCGGGACGGCGGGAGGGCTACGAGCAGTACTTC

D: NA
size: few
J: TRBJ1-3
V: TRBV14
CDR3: CASSPVWGSSGNTIYF
DNA: TGTGCCAGCAGCCCGGTTTGGGGATCCTCTGGAAACACCATATATTTT

D: TRBD1
size: many
J: TRBJ1-1
V: TRBV2
CDR3: CANSQGGDTEAFF
DNA: TGTGCCAATTCACAGGGGGGGGACACTGAAGCTTTCTTT

D: TRBD1
size: NA
J: TRBJ1-6
V: TRBV4-2
CDR3: CASSQVKLRQGYFYNSPLHF
DNA: TGTGCCAGCAGCCAAGTTAAGTTGAGACAGGGATATTTCTATAATTCACCCCTCCACTTT

D: NA
size: few
J: TRBJ1-1
V: TRBV7-6
CDR3: CASSLASGANTEAFF
DNA: TGTGCCAGCAGCTTAGCATCAGGGGCTAACACTGAAGCTTTCTTT

D: NA
size: many
J: TRBJ1-5
V: TRBV7-2
CDR3: CASSVRSGQPQHF
DNA: TGTGCCAGCAGCGTCCGAAGCGGTCAGCCCCAGCATTTT

D: NA
size: few
J: TRBJ1-2
V: TRBV11-2
CDR3: CASSLPGLGDYGYTF
DNA: TGTGCCAGCAGCCTCCCCGGGCTGGGGGACTATGGCTACACCTTC

D: TRBD2
size: few
J: TRBJ2-7
V: TRBV7-6
CDR3: CASSSPRGGLYEQYF
DNA: TGTGCCAGCAGCTCCCCTCGGGGGGGCCTCTACGAGCAGTACTTC

D: NA
size: many
J: TRBJ2-5
V: TRBV7-8
CDR3: CASSPRGVGHLDQETQYF
DNA: TGTGCCAGCAGCCCTCGTGGCGTGGGACACCTCGACCAAGAGACCCAGTACTTC

D: TRBD2
size: few
J: TRBJ2-6
V: TRBV6-2/TRBV6-3
CDR3: CASTRTRVSGANVLTF
DNA: TGTGCCAGCACGCGGACTAGGGTTTCTGGGGCCAACGTCCTGACTTTC

D: TRBD1
size: few
J: TRBJ2-7
V: TRBV7-2
CDR3: CASSEGDRGRYEQYF
DNA: TGTGCCAGCAGCGAAGGGGACAGGGGGCGCTACGAGCAGTACTTC

D: TRBD2
size: once
J: TRBJ2-4
V: TRBV5-8
CDR3: CASSSWTSGGVNIQYF
DNA: TGTGCCAGCAGCTCGTGGACTAGCGGGGGGGTAAACATTCAGTACTTC

D: NA
size: NA
J: TRBJ2-3
V: TRBV7-2
CDR3: CASSSRAGPLTDTQYF
DNA: TGTGCCAGCAGCTCCCGGGCGGGGCCCCTCACAGATACGCAGTATTTT

D: NA
size: many
J: TRBJ2-7
V: TRBV7-9
CDR3: CASSEGTLNYEQYF
DNA: TGTGCCAGCAGCGAGGGGACATTGAACTACGAGCAGTACTTC

D: TRBD2
size: NA
J: TRBJ2-3
V: TRBV11-1
CDR3: CASSPFRGGVTDTQYF
DNA: TGTGCCAGCAGCCCCTTTCGCGGGGGGGTGACAGATACGCAGTATTTT

D: NA
size: many
J: TRBJ2-5
V: TRBV4-1
CDR3: CASSQVPGDRETQYF
DNA: TGCGCCAGCAGCCAAGTTCCAGGGGATCGGGAGACCCAGTACTTC